These 18 T cell receptor beta chains share one sample of origin, sequenced in a study of T cell responses to AZD1222 COVID-19 vaccine. Assay used: immunoSEQ multiplex PCR; TCRdb lists only in-frame clones, some missing. The sample holds some 110,000 clones, around 80% seen once. The input for sequencing was peripheral blood, taken on day 0 of AZD1222 vaccination. These receptors all stem from an adult in good health.

The rearrangement joins TRBV29-1 to TRBJ1-3, with D possibly being TRBD1 (6 bases). Trimming took 6 bases from V and 1 from J, leaving 13 bases between them. CDR1 is SQVTM, CDR2 ANQGSEA, per germline. The CDR3 has 14 amino acids. DNA for the CDR3: TGCAGCGTCGACAGGCACTTGTCTGGAAACACCATATATTTT. As protein: CSVDRHLSGNTIYF.

V is TRBV4-3 and J is TRBJ1-4; D is ambiguous. Germline V CDR1 and CDR2: LGHNA, YSLEER. This CDR3 is built from 15 residues. Trimming shortened V by 0 bases and J by 4 bases, and 9 bases separated the two germline ends. The CDR3 protein is CASSQERGNNEKLFF. Written as DNA, the CDR3 is TGCGCCAGCAGCCAAGAACGAGGGAATAATGAAAAACTGTTTTTT.

The V call is TRBV14, the J call TRBJ2-7; 9 nucleotides line up with TRBD2. CDR3 length: 16 amino acids. The trim removed 2 bases at V and 6 bases at J, leaving 11 bases unmatched. The germline V gene has CDR1 SGHDN and CDR2 FVKESK. The CDR3 is CASSQLSGGLRVEQYF. In DNA, the CDR3 is TGTGCCAGCAGCCAACTTAGCGGGGGACTACGTGTCGAGCAGTACTTC.

This sequence joins TRBV19 and TRBJ2-7, with 14 positions matching TRBD2. The CDR3 loop spans 20 amino acids. Germline CDR1 LNHDA, CDR2 SQIVND (reference sequence). The J segment lost 2 bases and the V segment lost 0 bases, leaving 12 bases of the junction unmatched. CDR3: CASSIEVIGTSGGSTYEQYF. Here the CDR3 DNA reads TGTGCCAGTAGTATAGAAGTTATCGGGACTAGCGGGGGTTCCACCTACGAGCAGTACTTC.

The gene calls are TRBV5-1 and TRBJ1-1, with 7 bases identical to TRBD1. This CDR3 spans 15 amino acids. Trimming at V came to 3 bases and at J to 0 bases, leaving 5 bases not matched to a gene. Germline V lookup: CDR1 SGHRS, CDR2 YFSETQ. The CDR3 is CASSSQQGMNTEAFF. The CDR3, as DNA: TGCGCCAGCAGCTCCCAACAGGGGATGAACACTGAAGCTTTCTTT.

The chain recombines TRBV12-5 with TRBJ1-4; D not certain. The CDR3 extends over 13 amino acids. V dropped 3 bases and J dropped 3 bases, with 5 bases sitting between them. Germline V CDR1 and CDR2: LGHNT, FRNRAP. The CDR3 sequence is CASGFTSNEKLFF. The CDR3 region has the DNA TGTGCTAGTGGTTTTACCTCTAATGAAAAACTGTTTTTT. Looking up the rest from reference TRBV12-5 and TRBJ1-4 gives the full variable domain: DARVTQTPRHKVTEMGQEVTMRCQPILGHNTVFWYRQTMMQGLELLAYFRNRAPLDDSGMPKDRFSAEMPDATLATLKIQPSEPRDSAVYFCASGFTSNEKLFFGSGTQLSVL.

This clone was counted a few times. The V gene is TRBV6-2 or TRBV6-3, the J gene TRBJ1-2, with D tentatively TRBD1 (6 bases). In germline, CDR1 is MNHEY, CDR2 SVGEGT. The germline V and J ends were trimmed by 6 bases and 4 bases, with 15 bases remaining between them. The length of the CDR3 is 14 residues. In DNA form, the CDR3 reads TGTGCCAGCAGCCGCCTGGACAGCTCCTATGGCTACACCTTC. Encoded protein: CASSRLDSSYGYTF.

Only one count was recorded for this clone. The rearrangement links TRBV28 to TRBJ2-1; D unclear. This CDR3 is built from 12 residues. CDR1 MDHEN and CDR2 SYDVKM come from the germline V gene. The ends were cut back, 0 bases at V and 10 bases at J, with 7 bases in the middle. CDR3 nucleotides: TGTGCCAGCAGTTTATGGGAGACGGAGCAGTTCTTC. As protein: CASSLWETEQFF.

The CDR3 sequence: CASKFILHPGRESTDTQYF. DNA for the CDR3: TGTGCCAGCAAGTTTATCCTACACCCGGGGAGAGAGTCCACAGATACGCAGTATTTT. This chain links TRBV27 with TRBJ2-3; possibly TRBD2 for D (5 bases). This CDR3 is 19 amino acids long. Trimming removed 7 bases at V and 2 bases at J, with 28 bases between. The germline V gene encodes CDR1 MNHEY and CDR2 SMNVEV (reference sequence).

The CDR3 sequence is CASSQDRLAGGPTGELFF. CDR3 coding DNA: TGCGCCAGCAGCCAGGACCGACTAGCGGGGGGGCCCACCGGGGAGCTGTTTTTT. The chain carries TRBV4-3 and TRBJ2-2; 14 nucleotides line up with TRBD2. The CDR3 sequence is 18 residues long. After removal of 3 bases from V and 4 bases from J, the junction contained 7 bases not matched to a gene. The germline V gene has CDR1 LGHNA and CDR2 YSLEER.

J is TRBJ2-2 and V is TRBV4-2, with D possibly being TRBD1 or TRBD2 (5 bases each). Germline CDR1 is LGHNA and CDR2 is YNFKEQ. Deletions cut 1 base from V and 4 bases from J, with 10 bases between. CDR3 size: 15 residues. The chain's CDR3 is CASSQGNGGTGELFF. The CDR3 nucleotides read TGTGCCAGCAGCCAAGGGAATGGGGGCACCGGGGAGCTGTTTTTT.

This chain connects TRBV7-2 to TRBJ1-3, with D possibly being TRBD1 (6 bases). Germline lookup yields CDR1 SGHTA and CDR2 FQGNSA. This CDR3 spans 15 amino acids. The V end was cut by 2 bases, the J end by 3 bases, with 11 bases between. The DNA for the CDR3 is TGTGCCAGCAGCTTAAACGGGGGCGGTGGAAACACCATATATTTT. This codes for CASSLNGGGGNTIYF.

Here the CDR3 reads CASSESGVYEQYF. In DNA, the CDR3 is TGTGCCAGCAGTGAAAGTGGGGTATACGAGCAGTACTTC. The rearrangement joins TRBV6-1 to TRBJ2-7; D ambiguous. CDR1 is MNHNS, CDR2 SASEGT, per germline. V lost 2 bases and J lost 4, with 9 bases in between. The CDR3 is 13 amino acids.

This chain connects TRBV5-1 to TRBJ1-1; D uncertain. This CDR3 has 14 amino acids. Trimming removed 4 bases from V and 4 bases from J, with 14 bases in between. Germline CDR1 SGHRS, CDR2 YFSETQ. The CDR3 DNA is TGCGCCAGCAGCCAGAACTTGAAGATCACTGAAGCTTTCTTT. This sequence encodes CASSQNLKITEAFF.

This chain connects TRBV5-1 to TRBJ2-5, with D tentatively TRBD1 or TRBD2 (5 bases each). V was pared by 0 bases and J by 5 bases, with 14 bases between. CDR3 length equals 15 residues. In germline, CDR1 is SGHRS, CDR2 YFSETQ. The chain's CDR3 is CASSLGGRMWETQYF. CDR3 nucleotide sequence: TGCGCCAGCAGCTTGGGGGGACGAATGTGGGAGACCCAGTACTTC.

The J gene is TRBJ2-7, the V gene TRBV7-9; TRBD1 matches 8 bases. This CDR3 spans 15 amino acids. J was trimmed by 2 bases and V by 1 base; bases with no gene match: 4. Germline V gives CDR1 SEHNR, CDR2 FQNEAQ (reference sequence). The CDR3 region has the DNA TGTGCCAGCAGCTTAGGGACAGGGATGGCCTACGAGCAGTACTTC. Translation gives CASSLGTGMAYEQYF.

This clone is categorized as medium-sized (0.01 to 0.1%). This sequence joins TRBV9 and TRBJ1-2; D perhaps matches TRBD1 (6 bases). V was trimmed by 7 bases and J by 2 bases, leaving 15 bases between them. CDR1 is SGDLS, CDR2 YYNGEE, per germline. The CDR3 is made up of 14 amino acids. The CDR3 DNA is TGTGCCAGCGGCCCCGGACAGCCGAACTATGGCTACACCTTC. It is translated as CASGPGQPNYGYTF.

This clone was detected only a few times. The chain employs TRBV5-1 and TRBJ1-5, with D possibly being TRBD1 (6 bases). The CDR3 sequence is 14 residues long. V was trimmed by 0 bases and J by 9 bases, leaving 13 bases between them. Germline CDR1 is SGHRS and CDR2 is YFSETQ. The CDR3: CASSLDGGPGPQHF. CDR3 sequence (DNA): TGCGCCAGCAGCTTGGATGGGGGGCCTGGGCCCCAGCATTTT.